This TCR beta chain derives from a study of blood T cell repertoires in COVID-19. The wider study: Sites across the United States, Italy and Spain contributed samples from acute and convalescent COVID-19. Sample material is recorded as cDNA or gDNA derived from T cells, B-cell-depleted T cells, or PBMCs.

The germline V gene has CDR1 MNHEY and CDR2 SVGAGI. Trimming removed 8 bases from V and 2 bases from J; junction bases left unmatched: 4. This CDR3 comprises 15 residues. As processed by the authors: Reference gene primer amplification gave estimated nucleated cell counts. Sequenced by immunoSEQ multiplex PCR; TCRdb stores in-frame clones only, minus some. The V and J calls and clone size were taken over from that table, and D and trimming were inferred from the DNA. The profile shows about 110,000 clones, more than 65% of them singletons. The TCR was taken from a woman at least 80 years old with acute or convalescent COVID-19. Sequenced input: peripheral blood. V and J are TRBV6-5 and TRBJ2-1, with 12 positions matching TRBD2. CDR3 nucleotides: TGTGCCAGCCGGACTAGCGGGAATCCCTACAATGAGCAGTTCTTC. Translated, it gives CASRTSGNPYNEQFF.